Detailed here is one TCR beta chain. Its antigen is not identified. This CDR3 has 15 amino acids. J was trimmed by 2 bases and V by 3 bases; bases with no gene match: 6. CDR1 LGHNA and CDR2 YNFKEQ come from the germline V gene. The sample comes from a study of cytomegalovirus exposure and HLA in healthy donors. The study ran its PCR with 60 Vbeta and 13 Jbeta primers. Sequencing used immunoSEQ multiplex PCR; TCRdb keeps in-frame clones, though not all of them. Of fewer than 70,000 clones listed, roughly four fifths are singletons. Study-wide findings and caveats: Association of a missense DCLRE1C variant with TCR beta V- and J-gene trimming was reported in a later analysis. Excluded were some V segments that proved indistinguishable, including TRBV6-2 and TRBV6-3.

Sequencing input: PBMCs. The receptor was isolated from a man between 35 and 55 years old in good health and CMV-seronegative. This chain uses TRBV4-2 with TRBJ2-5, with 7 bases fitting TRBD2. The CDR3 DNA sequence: TGTGCCAGCAGCCAGGCCCGTAGCGGGCAAGAGACCCAGTACTTC. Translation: CASSQARSGQETQYF.